Sequencing of this TCR beta chain was carried out in a study of blood T cell repertoires in COVID-19. The overall study: The analysed material was cDNA or gDNA that came from T cells, B-cell-depleted T cells, or PBMCs.

Sequencing was performed with immunoSEQ multiplex PCR; in TCRdb, only in-frame clones are kept and a portion is missing. The sample has around 190,000 clones, nearly 90% seen once. Sequencing was performed on peripheral blood. The TCR sequence derives from a man aged 45-60 years with COVID-19, enrolled during active disease.

The CDR3 region has the DNA TGTGCCAGTAGTATCTCCACGGGTAGCGGGGGCACCGGGGAGCTGTTTTTT. Its translation is CASSISTGSGGTGELFF. V usage is TRBV19 and J usage is TRBJ2-2; TRBD2 matches at 9 bases. Germline lookup yields CDR1 LNHDA and CDR2 SQIVND (reference sequence). CDR3 length: 17 amino acids. With 3 bases clipped from V and 4 bases from J, the junction kept 9 bases outside the gene matches.